One sample yielded the 24 T cell receptor beta chains listed below, sequenced in a study of T cells after yellow fever vaccination. Each CDR3 protein gets one entry after TCRdb re-called the 5' RACE reads with MiXCR. Seen here are around 600,000 distinct CDR3 sequences, over 9% observed once, and the top ten hold 14% to 15%. Sequences were derived from PBMCs, sampled on the day of the yellow fever booster vaccination. All receptors come from a man aged 25-40 years who received the YFV17D yellow fever vaccine.

This clonotype was observed a few times. The rearrangement joins TRBV11-2 to TRBJ2-3; 8 nucleotides line up with TRBD2. Trimming cost V 5 bases and J 1 base; bases outside gene matches: 8. The CDR3 runs 16 residues. Germline V gene lookup returns CDR1 SGHAT and CDR2 FQNNGV. For the CDR3, the DNA is TGTGCCAGCAGCCCAACGACACTAGCGGGCACAGATACGCAGTATTTT. Translation gives CASSPTTLAGTDTQYF.

The genes are TRBV5-6 and TRBJ1-4; D is uncertain. The V and J ends lost 3 bases and 0 bases respectively, with 9 bases between them. Germline CDR1 and CDR2: SGHDT and YYEEEE. The CDR3 extends over 15 amino acids. The CDR3 DNA is TGTGCCAGCAGCTCGGACGGCCCAACTAATGAAAAACTGTTTTTT. It is translated as CASSSDGPTNEKLFF.

This clonotype came up a few times. The chain combines TRBV20-1 with TRBJ2-1; 9 nucleotides match TRBD2. Germline lookup yields CDR1 DFQATT and CDR2 SNEGSKA (reference sequence). The CDR3 spans 12 residues. V lost 4 bases and J lost 13; bases outside the gene matches: 8. The CDR3 DNA follows: TGCAGTGCTAAGGTAGCGGGAGTGGACCAGTTCTTC. Its translation is CSAKVAGVDQFF.

The chain joins TRBV15 to TRBJ2-3; no clear D gene. V lost 0 bases, J lost 0 bases, and 10 bases lay in between. Germline-derived CDR1 and CDR2 are LNHNV and YYDKDF (reference sequence). The CDR3 loop spans 16 amino acids. For the CDR3, the DNA is TGTGCCACCAGCAGAGATCACCGGGCTAGCACAGATACGCAGTATTTT. Amino acids: CATSRDHRASTDTQYF.

This chain uses TRBV29-1 with TRBJ1-2, with D perhaps matching TRBD1 (6 bases). Germline CDR1 is SQVTM and CDR2 is ANQGSEA. The CDR3 is 14 residues long. Trimming removed 7 bases from V and 4 bases from J, with 19 bases in between. In DNA form, the CDR3 reads TGCAGCGCCGAGGGGACACAAGAAGTCTATGGCTACACCTTC. It is translated as CSAEGTQEVYGYTF. Full variable domain (outside the CDR3, taken from reference TRBV29-1 and TRBJ1-2): SAVISQKPSRDICQRGTSLTIQCQVDSQVTMMFWYRQQPGQSLTLIATANQGSEATYESGFVIDKFPISRPNLTFSTLTVSNMSPEDSSIYLCSAEGTQEVYGYTFGSGTRLTVV.

This clonotype was observed a handful of times. The chain couples TRBV6-1 to TRBJ2-1; no clear D gene. The germline V gene has CDR1 MNHNS and CDR2 SASEGT. This CDR3 has 15 residues. Deletions cut 4 bases from V and 0 bases from J, with 10 bases between. The CDR3 spells CASSVVYSSYNEQFF. Here the CDR3 DNA reads TGTGCCAGCAGTGTAGTATATAGCTCCTACAATGAGCAGTTCTTC.

This clonotype was counted between two and nine times. The V gene is TRBV20-1, the J gene TRBJ2-3, with TRBD1 as a possible D gene (5 bases). The CDR3 runs 14 residues. Trimming pared 5 bases from V and 6 bases from J, leaving 18 bases between. Per the germline V gene, CDR1 is DFQATT and CDR2 is SNEGSKA (reference sequence). For the CDR3, the DNA is TGCAGTGCTCCGACAGAACCCGAAGGGGATACGCAGTATTTT. It codes for CSAPTEPEGDTQYF.

In its sample, this clonotype was seen a few times. V gene TRBV20-1 combines with J gene TRBJ2-7; D is uncertain. CDR3 length: 14 residues. Trimming cost V 3 bases and J 2 bases, with 14 bases left between them. In germline, CDR1 is DFQATT, CDR2 SNEGSKA (reference sequence). The CDR3 DNA is TGCAGTGCTAGTAACCGACACAAAGCCTACGAGCAGTACTTC. Translated, it gives CSASNRHKAYEQYF.

This clonotype was picked up a small number of times. The chain combines TRBV7-8 with TRBJ2-2; D perhaps matches TRBD2 (7 bases). CDR3 length: 16 residues. Germline-derived CDR1 and CDR2 are SGHVS and FQNEAQ. V lost 6 bases to trimming and J lost 3 bases, with 17 bases between them. CDR3 protein: CASREGGGTYTGELFF. The CDR3, as DNA: TGTGCCAGCAGAGAGGGGGGGGGCACTTACACCGGGGAGCTGTTTTTT.

This clonotype has more than one count but fewer than ten. V gene TRBV19 combines with J gene TRBJ1-1; D not resolved. The germline gives CDR1 LNHDA, CDR2 SQIVND (reference sequence). This CDR3 is built from 13 residues. Trimming took off 4 bases at V and 5 bases at J, with 11 bases between the two ends. CDR3 nucleotides: TGTGCCAGTAGTACGATACTTTGGACTGAAGCTTTCTTT. Protein sequence: CASSTILWTEAFF.

J is TRBJ2-3 and V is TRBV18; D possibly corresponds to TRBD1 (6 bases). CDR1 and CDR2 (germline): KGHSH, LQKENI. V gave up 3 bases and J gave up 2 bases, with 9 bases separating them. The CDR3 consists of 14 residues. DNA for the CDR3: TGTGCCAGCTCACCCTACAGGGACACAGATACGCAGTATTTT. Translated, it gives CASSPYRDTDTQYF. Based on the CDR3 plus reference TRBV18 and TRBJ2-3, the full variable domain is NAGVMQNPRHLVRRRGQEARLRCSPMKGHSHVYWYRQLPEEGLKFMVYLQKENIIDESGMPKERFSAEFPKEGPSILRIQQVVRGDSAAYFCASSPYRDTDTQYFGPGTRLTVL.

The sample holds a few counts of this clonotype. The chain uses TRBV29-1 and TRBJ1-1; TRBD1 might be the D (6 bases). This CDR3 has 11 residues. Germline assignment: CDR1 SQVTM and CDR2 ANQGSEA. V lost 6 bases and J 7 bases, leaving 12 bases between the germline ends. In nucleotides, the CDR3 is TGCAGCGTCCTTCTCAGGGGTGAAGCTTTCTTT. Its translation is CSVLLRGEAFF.

The chain is built from TRBV20-1 and TRBJ2-2, with 7 bases fitting TRBD1. This CDR3 has 14 residues. Per germline, CDR1 DFQATT and CDR2 SNEGSKA (reference sequence). J lost 4 bases, V lost 6 bases, and 8 bases had no gene match. In DNA, the CDR3 is TGCAGTGCAGGGAAGACAGGGATCACCGGGGAGCTGTTTTTT. This translates into CSAGKTGITGELFF.

This clonotype was counted between two and nine times. This chain uses TRBV6-1 with TRBJ1-2; 7 bases map to TRBD1. V lost 8 bases, J lost 1 base, and 10 bases stayed unmatched. CDR1 and CDR2 (germline): MNHNS, SASEGT. The CDR3 loop spans 15 amino acids. The DNA for the CDR3 is TGTGCCAGCTTGAGTCCGGGACAGTTTAACTATGGCTACACCTTC. Translating it yields CASLSPGQFNYGYTF.

The chain combines TRBV7-8 with TRBJ1-2, with no clear D. With 4 bases removed from V and 4 bases from J, the gap between germline ends came to 10 bases. CDR1 is SGHVS, CDR2 FQNEAQ, per germline. CDR3 size: 13 residues. The CDR3 reads CASSYPGLYGYTF. In DNA, the CDR3 is TGTGCCAGCAGCTACCCGGGTCTCTATGGCTACACCTTC.

There are a few counts of this clonotype. The V and J genes are TRBV11-1 and TRBJ2-2, with 8 bases identical to TRBD2. J was trimmed by 0 bases and V by 5 bases; bases with no gene match: 5. The CDR3 has 16 residues. The germline gives CDR1 SGHAT, CDR2 FQDESV (reference sequence). The CDR3 is CASSPREGANTGELFF. CDR3 nucleotides: TGTGCCAGCAGCCCACGGGAGGGCGCGAACACCGGGGAGCTGTTTTTT.

This clonotype was seen at least ten times. CDR3 in DNA: TGTGCCAGCAGTTCCTGGGACGGGAATGAAAAACTGTTTTTT. It is translated as CASSSWDGNEKLFF. The chain combines TRBV7-2 with TRBJ1-4; possible D gene TRBD1, 5 bases. Trimming cost V 6 bases and J 5 bases, with 13 bases left between them. The length of the CDR3 is 14 residues. CDR1 SGHTA and CDR2 FQGNSA come from the germline V gene.

This clonotype appeared a few times. The chain joins TRBV12-3 or TRBV12-4 to TRBJ2-7; possibly TRBD1 for D (5 bases). V was clipped by 5 bases and J by 2 bases, with 13 bases between them. The CDR3 covers 14 residues. The CDR3 is CASSVDRAAYEQYF. In DNA form, the CDR3 reads TGTGCCAGCAGTGTTGACAGAGCCGCCTACGAGCAGTACTTC.

The V call is TRBV7-2, the J call TRBJ2-1, with a weak D call TRBD2 (6 bases). V was cut by 7 bases and J by 0 bases, with 13 bases left in between. The germline V gene has CDR1 SGHTA and CDR2 FQGNSA. The CDR3 has 15 amino acids. The CDR3 is CASILRRGSYNEQFF. CDR3 DNA: TGTGCCAGCATCCTAAGGAGGGGCTCCTACAATGAGCAGTTCTTC.

This clonotype was seen repeatedly, ten times or more. The CDR3 here is CSALSGNQETQYF. In DNA form, the CDR3 reads TGCAGTGCCCTTAGCGGGAACCAAGAGACCCAGTACTTC. The chain joins TRBV20-1 to TRBJ2-5; TRBD2 agrees at 8 bases. The CDR3 totals 13 residues. The V gene's germline CDR1 is DFQATT and CDR2 SNEGSKA (reference sequence). The V and J ends lost 6 bases and 0 bases, in that order; junction bases with no gene match: 3.

This rearrangement joins TRBV20-1 to TRBJ2-3; TRBD1 aligns across 7 bases. V gave up 3 bases and J gave up 6 bases; unmatched junction bases: 12. Germline CDR1 and CDR2: DFQATT and SNEGSKA (reference sequence). The CDR3 sequence is 15 residues long. DNA for the CDR3: TGCAGTGCTAGGACCCTGGGACAGCGAGGGGATACGCAGTATTTT. Its protein product is CSARTLGQRGDTQYF.

Only a few counts were recorded for this clonotype. J is TRBJ2-5 and V is TRBV25-1; tentative D call: TRBD2 (6 bases). The V end was cut by 1 base, the J end by 4 bases, with 10 bases between. CDR3 length: 14 amino acids. Germline-derived CDR1 and CDR2 are MGHDK and SYGVNS. The CDR3, as DNA: TGTGCCAGCAGTGAATTCGGGGGTACAGAGACCCAGTACTTC. It is translated as CASSEFGGTETQYF. The entire variable domain, with the rest obtained from reference TRBV25-1 and TRBJ2-5, is as follows: EADIYQTPRYLVIGTGKKITLECSQTMGHDKMYWYQQDPGMELHLIHYSYGVNSTEKGDLSSESTVSRIRTEHFPLTLESARPSHTSQYLCASSEFGGTETQYFGPGTRLLVL.

This clonotype appeared a few times. The V call is TRBV7-3, the J call TRBJ1-2; D not certain. The germline V and J ends were trimmed by 5 bases and 12 bases, with 10 bases remaining between them. The CDR3 totals 10 residues. CDR1 and CDR2 (germline): SGHTA, FQGTGA. The CDR3 spells CASSNGPNTF. In DNA form, the CDR3 reads TGTGCCAGCAGCAATGGGCCGAACACCTTC. Full variable domain (missing parts from reference TRBV7-3 and TRBJ1-2): GAGVSQTPSNKVTEKGKYVELRCDPISGHTALYWYRQSLGQGPEFLIYFQGTGAADDSGLPNDRFFAVRPEGSVSTLKIQRTERGDSAVYLCASSNGPNTFGSGTRLTVV.

This clonotype was detected only a few times. The V and J genes are TRBV24-1 and TRBJ2-6; 9 positions match TRBD1. Germline CDR1 reads KGHDR; CDR2 reads SFDVKD. J was trimmed by 4 bases and V by 8 bases; bases with no gene match: 8. CDR3 size: 16 residues. CDR3 loop: CATMARTGAGANVLTF. The CDR3 DNA is TGTGCCACCATGGCCCGGACAGGGGCAGGGGCCAACGTCCTGACTTTC.